One sample yielded the 2 T cell receptor beta chains listed below, sequenced in a study of shared clonotypes between healthy human individuals. Positively selected for CCR7, the CD45RO-negative cells used as naive CD8 cells excluded terminally differentiated effector memory CD45RA+ cells. The method was immunoSEQ multiplex PCR; TCRdb's version includes in-frame clones alone and lacks a portion of them. Of approximately 810,000 clones in the sample, around 93% were seen once. Sequenced input: naive CD8+ T cells sorted from blood. The receptors shown here come from a young man in good health.

The sample holds one count of this clone. The CDR3, as DNA: TGTGCCATCAGTGAGGTTAGCGGAAACCTTATCAATGAGCAGTTCTTC. The encoded protein is CAISEVSGNLINEQFF. The chain uses TRBV10-3 and TRBJ2-1; D is possibly TRBD2 (6 bases). The CDR3 spans 16 residues. Germline V gene sequence: CDR1 ENHRY, CDR2 SYGVKD. V was shortened by 2 bases and J by 6 bases, with 17 bases between the two germline ends.

The gene calls are TRBV4-1 and TRBJ2-1; 8 bases are shared with TRBD2. The CDR3 runs to 16 residues. CDR1 is MGHRA, CDR2 YSYEKL, per germline. Trimming took 0 bases from V and 9 from J; bases not matched to a gene: 10. CDR3 DNA sequence: TGCGCCAGCAGCCAAGACATCGGGAGGGCCGACAGTGAGCAGTTCTTC. This encodes CASSQDIGRADSEQFF.